This T cell receptor beta chain was documented in a study of spatial heterogeneity in lung cancer. MiXCR, applied by TCRdb to the 5' RACE reads, yields one record per CDR3 protein. This table has tens of thousands of distinct CDR3 sequences, roughly 8% appearing once. This clonotype was seen a few times. The CDR3 covers 13 residues. V was pared by 1 base and J by 4 bases, with 7 bases between. The time point is: sample taken at primary tumor resection. J is TRBJ1-2 and V is TRBV12-3 or TRBV12-4; TRBD1 might be the D (5 bases). The TCR sequence derives from a male donor with early-stage non-small cell lung cancer. The source was PBMCs, collected at surgery. The CDR3 sequence: CASSLGGPYGYTF. The CDR3 bases are TGTGCCAGCAGTTTAGGGGGCCCCTATGGCTACACCTTC.